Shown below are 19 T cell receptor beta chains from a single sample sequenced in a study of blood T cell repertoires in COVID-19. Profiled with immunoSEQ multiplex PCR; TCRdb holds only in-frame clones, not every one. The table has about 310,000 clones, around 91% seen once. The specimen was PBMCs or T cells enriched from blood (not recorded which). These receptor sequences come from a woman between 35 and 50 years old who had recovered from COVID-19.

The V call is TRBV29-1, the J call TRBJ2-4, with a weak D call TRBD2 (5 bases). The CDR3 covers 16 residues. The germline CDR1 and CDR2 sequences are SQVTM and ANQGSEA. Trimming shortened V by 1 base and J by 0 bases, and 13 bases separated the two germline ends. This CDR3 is CSVEAGGILAKNIQYF. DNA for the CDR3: TGCAGCGTTGAAGCTGGAGGTATCCTAGCCAAAAACATTCAGTACTTC.

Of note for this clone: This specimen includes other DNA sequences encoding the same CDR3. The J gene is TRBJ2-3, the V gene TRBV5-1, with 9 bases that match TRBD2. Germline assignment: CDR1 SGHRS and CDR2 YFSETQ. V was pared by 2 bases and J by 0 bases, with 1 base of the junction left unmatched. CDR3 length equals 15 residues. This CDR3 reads CASSLTSGSTDTQYF. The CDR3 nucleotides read TGCGCCAGCAGCTTAACTAGCGGGAGCACAGATACGCAGTATTTT.

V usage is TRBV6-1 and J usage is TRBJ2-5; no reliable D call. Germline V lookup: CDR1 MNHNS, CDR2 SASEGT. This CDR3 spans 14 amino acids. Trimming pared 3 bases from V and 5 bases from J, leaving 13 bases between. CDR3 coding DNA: TGTGCCAGCAGTGAGGGCATCCACCGGGAGACCCAGTACTTC. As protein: CASSEGIHRETQYF.

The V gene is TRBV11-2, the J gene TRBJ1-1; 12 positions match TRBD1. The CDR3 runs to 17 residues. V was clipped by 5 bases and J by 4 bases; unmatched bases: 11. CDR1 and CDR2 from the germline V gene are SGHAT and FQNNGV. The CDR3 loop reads CASSLRGQGAGSTEAFF. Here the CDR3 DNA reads TGTGCCAGCAGCCTACGGGGACAGGGGGCGGGGAGCACTGAAGCTTTCTTT.

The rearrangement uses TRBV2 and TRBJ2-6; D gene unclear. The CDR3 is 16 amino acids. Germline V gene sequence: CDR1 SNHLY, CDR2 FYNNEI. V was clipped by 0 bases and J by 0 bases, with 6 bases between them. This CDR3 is CASSEASFSGANVLTF. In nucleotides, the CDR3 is TGTGCCAGCAGTGAAGCTTCATTCTCTGGGGCCAACGTCCTGACTTTC.

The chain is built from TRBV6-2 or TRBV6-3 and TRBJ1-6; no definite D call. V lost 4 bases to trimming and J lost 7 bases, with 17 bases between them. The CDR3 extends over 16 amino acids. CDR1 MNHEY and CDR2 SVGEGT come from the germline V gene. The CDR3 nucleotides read TGTGCCAGCAGTTCGGTCCGGGGAAGCCTCAATTCACCCCTCCACTTT. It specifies CASSSVRGSLNSPLHF.

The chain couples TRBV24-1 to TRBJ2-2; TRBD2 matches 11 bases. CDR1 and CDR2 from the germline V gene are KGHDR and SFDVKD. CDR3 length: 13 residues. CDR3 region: CATGTSGTGELFF. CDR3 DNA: TGTGCTACCGGGACTAGCGGCACCGGGGAGCTGTTTTTT.

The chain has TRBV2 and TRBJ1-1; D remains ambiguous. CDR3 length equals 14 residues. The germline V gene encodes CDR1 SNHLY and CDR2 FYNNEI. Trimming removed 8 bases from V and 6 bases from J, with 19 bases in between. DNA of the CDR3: TGTGCCAGCGGGCAGCCTCTTTTGGGTTCTGAAGCTTTCTTT. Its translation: CASGQPLLGSEAFF.

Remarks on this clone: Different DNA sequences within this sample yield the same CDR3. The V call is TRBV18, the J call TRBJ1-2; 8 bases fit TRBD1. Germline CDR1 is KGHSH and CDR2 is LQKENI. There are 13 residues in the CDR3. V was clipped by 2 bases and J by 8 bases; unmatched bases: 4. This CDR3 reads CASSPGTGRGYTF. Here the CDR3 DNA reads TGTGCCAGCTCACCAGGGACAGGAAGGGGCTACACCTTC. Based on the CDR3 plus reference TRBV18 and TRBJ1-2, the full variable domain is NAGVMQNPRHLVRRRGQEARLRCSPMKGHSHVYWYRQLPEEGLKFMVYLQKENIIDESGMPKERFSAEFPKEGPSILRIQQVVRGDSAAYFCASSPGTGRGYTFGSGTRLTVV.

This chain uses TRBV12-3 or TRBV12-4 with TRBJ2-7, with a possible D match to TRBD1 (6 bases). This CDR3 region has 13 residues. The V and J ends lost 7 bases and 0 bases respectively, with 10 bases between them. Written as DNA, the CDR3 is TGTGCCAGCAAGACGGACAGCTCCTACGAGCAGTACTTC. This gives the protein CASKTDSSYEQYF.

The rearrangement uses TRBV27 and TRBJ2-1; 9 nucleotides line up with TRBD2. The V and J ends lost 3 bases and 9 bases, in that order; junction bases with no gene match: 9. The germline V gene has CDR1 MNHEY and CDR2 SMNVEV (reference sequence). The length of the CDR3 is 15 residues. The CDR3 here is CASSFGSGGQGEQFF. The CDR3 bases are TGTGCCAGCAGTTTTGGAAGCGGGGGGCAAGGTGAGCAGTTCTTC.

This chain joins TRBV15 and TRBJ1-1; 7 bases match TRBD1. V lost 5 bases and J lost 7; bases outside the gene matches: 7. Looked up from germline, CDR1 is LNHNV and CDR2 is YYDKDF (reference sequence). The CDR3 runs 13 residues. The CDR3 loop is CATSSNRGYEAFF. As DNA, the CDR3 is TGTGCCACCAGCTCCAACAGGGGTTATGAAGCTTTCTTT.

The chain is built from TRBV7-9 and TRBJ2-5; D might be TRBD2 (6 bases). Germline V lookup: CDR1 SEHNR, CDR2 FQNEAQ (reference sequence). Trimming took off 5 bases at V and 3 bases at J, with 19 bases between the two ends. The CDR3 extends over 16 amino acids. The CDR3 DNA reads TGTGCCAGCAGCCCCACAGCGGGCTGGCGGAAAGAGACCCAGTACTTC. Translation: CASSPTAGWRKETQYF.

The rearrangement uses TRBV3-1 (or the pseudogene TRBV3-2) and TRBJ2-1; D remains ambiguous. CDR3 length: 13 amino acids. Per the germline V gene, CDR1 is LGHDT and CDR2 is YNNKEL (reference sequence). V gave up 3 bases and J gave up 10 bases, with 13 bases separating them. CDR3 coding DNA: TGTGCCAGCAGCCAGCTTGTGACGCGGGAGCAGTTCTTC. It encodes CASSQLVTREQFF.

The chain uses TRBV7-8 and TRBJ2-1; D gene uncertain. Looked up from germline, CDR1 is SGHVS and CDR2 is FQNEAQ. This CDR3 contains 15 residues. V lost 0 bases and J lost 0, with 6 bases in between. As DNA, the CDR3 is TGTGCCAGCAGCTTAGCGTTCTCCTCCTACAATGAGCAGTTCTTC. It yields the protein CASSLAFSSYNEQFF.

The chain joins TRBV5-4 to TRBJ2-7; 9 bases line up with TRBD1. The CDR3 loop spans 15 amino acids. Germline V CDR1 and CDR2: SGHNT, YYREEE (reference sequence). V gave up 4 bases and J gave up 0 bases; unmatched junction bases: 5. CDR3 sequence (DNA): TGTGCCAGCAGCCGGGACAGGGCCAGCTCCTACGAGCAGTACTTC. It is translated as CASSRDRASSYEQYF.

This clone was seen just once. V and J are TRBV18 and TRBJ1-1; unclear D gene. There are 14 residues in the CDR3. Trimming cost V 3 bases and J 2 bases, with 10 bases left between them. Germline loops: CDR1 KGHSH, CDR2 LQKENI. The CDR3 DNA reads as TGTGCCAGCTCACCTGCCGTGCTAAACACTGAAGCTTTCTTT. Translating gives CASSPAVLNTEAFF.

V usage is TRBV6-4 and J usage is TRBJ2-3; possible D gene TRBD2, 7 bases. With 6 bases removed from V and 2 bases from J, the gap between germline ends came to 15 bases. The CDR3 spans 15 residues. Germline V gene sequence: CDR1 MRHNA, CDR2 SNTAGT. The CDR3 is CASRVGGLYTDTQYF. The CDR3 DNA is TGTGCCAGCAGGGTCGGGGGGCTCTACACAGATACGCAGTATTTT.

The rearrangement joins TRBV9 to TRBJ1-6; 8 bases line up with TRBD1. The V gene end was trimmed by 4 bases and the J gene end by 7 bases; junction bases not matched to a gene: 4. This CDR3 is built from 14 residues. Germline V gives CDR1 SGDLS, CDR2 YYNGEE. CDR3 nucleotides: TGTGCCAGCAGCCTAACAGGGGGGAATTCACCCCTCCACTTT. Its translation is CASSLTGGNSPLHF.